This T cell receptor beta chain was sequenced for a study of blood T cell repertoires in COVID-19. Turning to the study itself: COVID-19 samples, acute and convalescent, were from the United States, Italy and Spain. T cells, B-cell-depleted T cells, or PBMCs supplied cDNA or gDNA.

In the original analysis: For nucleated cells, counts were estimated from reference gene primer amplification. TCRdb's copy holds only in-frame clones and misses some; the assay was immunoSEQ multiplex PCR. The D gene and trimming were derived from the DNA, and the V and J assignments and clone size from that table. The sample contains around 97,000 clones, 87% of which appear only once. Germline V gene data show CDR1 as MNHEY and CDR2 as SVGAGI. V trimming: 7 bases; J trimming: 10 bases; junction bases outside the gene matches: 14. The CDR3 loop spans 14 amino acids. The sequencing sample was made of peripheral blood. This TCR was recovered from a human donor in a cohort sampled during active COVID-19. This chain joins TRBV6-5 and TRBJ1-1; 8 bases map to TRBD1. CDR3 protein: CASTLFQGAARAFF. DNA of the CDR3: TGTGCCAGCACCTTATTCCAGGGGGCGGCGAGAGCTTTCTTT.